The 5 T cell receptor beta chains listed next were all sequenced from one sample in a study of blood T cells in healthy people across ages (dated by TCRdb to about 2015). The library came from 5' RACE. For sequencing, an Illumina HiSeq 2500 was employed. A second PCR of 7 to 11 cycles was performed with a sample-barcoded 5' primer and a J-beta primer mix. TCRdb trimmed the raw reads at Q25, called clones with MiXCR and kept productive beta chains. Rows merge per CDR3 protein into single entries with the most common DNA and genes. The sample has 890,000 or so distinct CDR3 sequences on record, approximately 59% of them singletons. Jointly, the top ten make up about a quarter of the sample. Sequencing was carried out using blood. The receptors shown here come from a man under 40 in good health.

In this sample, this clonotype turned up a few times. The chain carries TRBV7-3 and TRBJ2-4; a possible D gene is TRBD2 (6 bases). The end of the DNA is better explained by TRBJ2-7, so the J call may be wrong. The germline CDR1 and CDR2 sequences are SGHTA and FQGTGA. The CDR3 loop spans 15 amino acids. CDR3 in amino acids: CASSLGGRGIHEQYF. CDR3 bases: TGTGCCAGCAGCTTGGGGGGTAGGGGTATACACGAGCAGTACTTC.

The chain has TRBV4-2 and TRBJ1-5, with 9 bases matching TRBD1. The CDR3 extends over 17 amino acids. CDR1 and CDR2 from the germline V gene are LGHNA and YNFKEQ. Trimming at V came to 0 bases and at J to 5 bases, leaving 8 bases not matched to a gene. The CDR3 spells CASSQDSGTGRHQPQHF. The CDR3 DNA reads TGTGCCAGCAGCCAAGATTCCGGGACAGGGAGGCATCAGCCCCAGCATTTT.

J is TRBJ1-6 and V is TRBV5-6; D might be TRBD1 (5 bases). Trimming shortened V by 0 bases and J by 5 bases, and 12 bases separated the two germline ends. This CDR3 comprises 16 residues. Germline CDR1 SGHDT, CDR2 YYEEEE. CDR3 bases: TGTGCCAGCAGCTTGGACCGGGGACCGGATAATTCACCCCTCCACTTT. This gives the protein CASSLDRGPDNSPLHF.

Comment on this clonotype: At one end the junction does not follow the germline gene, possibly because of a read error. This chain links TRBV28 with TRBJ2-6, with unresolved D. Germline CDR1 MDHEN, CDR2 SYDVKM. The CDR3 loop spans 17 amino acids. The CDR3 sequence: CTSSSLIGLDGANVLTF. In DNA form, the CDR3 reads TGTACCAGCAGTTCGCTGATAGGGCTTGATGGGGCCAACGTCCTGACTTTC.

The rearrangement links TRBV20-1 to TRBJ2-3, with D possibly matching TRBD2 (6 bases). Germline values: CDR1 DFQATT, CDR2 SNEGSKA (reference sequence). This CDR3 contains 15 residues. The germline V and J ends were trimmed by 0 bases and 0 bases, with 10 bases remaining between them. The CDR3 DNA follows: TGCAGTGCTAGAGAGGGGACTGCTAGCACAGATACGCAGTATTTT. Translated, it gives CSAREGTASTDTQYF.